The clone carrying this TCR beta chain was seen many times. Under 3 months was the duration of disease in ophthalmopathy patients, who also had a Clinical Activity Score of at least 3 and a NOSPECS grade of at least 4. Amplification of TCR beta CDR3 regions used RNA as the template. In the first-round RT-PCR of the TCR CDR3, the HTBI primer set was used. TCRdb itself ran the multiplex PCR reads through MiXCR, one entry per CDR3 protein. The data contain about 410,000 distinct CDR3 sequences, 14% to 15% of them singletons. These data come from a study of T cells in Graves' hyperthyroidism and ophthalmopathy. This clonotype originated in a man aged 18 to 29 with Graves' ophthalmopathy. Material for sequencing was blood.

This chain's CDR3 is CAWSGTYNEQFF. Written as DNA, the CDR3 is TGTGCCTGGAGTGGAACTTACAATGAGCAGTTCTTC. The chain joins TRBV30 to TRBJ2-1, with no clear D. The CDR3 extends over 12 amino acids. In germline, CDR1 is GTSNPN, CDR2 SVGIG (reference sequence). Trimming cost V 1 base and J 4 bases, with 5 bases left between them.